This T cell receptor (beta chain) was recorded in a study of beta chain features in type 1 diabetes. Sorting that relied on CD45RO/CCR7/CD25/CD127/CD95/CD27 yielded CD4+ naive, central memory, regulatory and stem cell-like memory cells. The sequenced template was cDNA made from the entire isolated RNA. TCRdb's table, derived via immunoSEQ multiplex PCR, lists solely in-frame clones and lacks some. The profile shows 400,000 to 500,000 clones, 14% of them singletons. V lost 4 bases and J lost 11; bases outside the gene matches: 9. The CDR3 consists of 14 residues. Germline V CDR1 and CDR2: SGHRS, YFSETQ. This clone was recorded a few times. Its specificity is not known. Study conclusions and caveats: A potential influence of HLA type upon TCRB rearrangement remained unresolved herein. Shortening of TCRB CDR3s, moderate but significant, appeared in all four CD4+ subsets of Type 1 diabetes patients.

The sequence was obtained from a young man in good health. The V call is TRBV5-1, the J call TRBJ2-3, with 11 bases that match TRBD2. Sequenced: naive CD4+ T cells from blood. CDR3 loop: CASSKPGLAEKQYF. DNA of the CDR3: TGCGCCAGCAGCAAACCGGGACTAGCGGAAAAGCAGTATTTT.